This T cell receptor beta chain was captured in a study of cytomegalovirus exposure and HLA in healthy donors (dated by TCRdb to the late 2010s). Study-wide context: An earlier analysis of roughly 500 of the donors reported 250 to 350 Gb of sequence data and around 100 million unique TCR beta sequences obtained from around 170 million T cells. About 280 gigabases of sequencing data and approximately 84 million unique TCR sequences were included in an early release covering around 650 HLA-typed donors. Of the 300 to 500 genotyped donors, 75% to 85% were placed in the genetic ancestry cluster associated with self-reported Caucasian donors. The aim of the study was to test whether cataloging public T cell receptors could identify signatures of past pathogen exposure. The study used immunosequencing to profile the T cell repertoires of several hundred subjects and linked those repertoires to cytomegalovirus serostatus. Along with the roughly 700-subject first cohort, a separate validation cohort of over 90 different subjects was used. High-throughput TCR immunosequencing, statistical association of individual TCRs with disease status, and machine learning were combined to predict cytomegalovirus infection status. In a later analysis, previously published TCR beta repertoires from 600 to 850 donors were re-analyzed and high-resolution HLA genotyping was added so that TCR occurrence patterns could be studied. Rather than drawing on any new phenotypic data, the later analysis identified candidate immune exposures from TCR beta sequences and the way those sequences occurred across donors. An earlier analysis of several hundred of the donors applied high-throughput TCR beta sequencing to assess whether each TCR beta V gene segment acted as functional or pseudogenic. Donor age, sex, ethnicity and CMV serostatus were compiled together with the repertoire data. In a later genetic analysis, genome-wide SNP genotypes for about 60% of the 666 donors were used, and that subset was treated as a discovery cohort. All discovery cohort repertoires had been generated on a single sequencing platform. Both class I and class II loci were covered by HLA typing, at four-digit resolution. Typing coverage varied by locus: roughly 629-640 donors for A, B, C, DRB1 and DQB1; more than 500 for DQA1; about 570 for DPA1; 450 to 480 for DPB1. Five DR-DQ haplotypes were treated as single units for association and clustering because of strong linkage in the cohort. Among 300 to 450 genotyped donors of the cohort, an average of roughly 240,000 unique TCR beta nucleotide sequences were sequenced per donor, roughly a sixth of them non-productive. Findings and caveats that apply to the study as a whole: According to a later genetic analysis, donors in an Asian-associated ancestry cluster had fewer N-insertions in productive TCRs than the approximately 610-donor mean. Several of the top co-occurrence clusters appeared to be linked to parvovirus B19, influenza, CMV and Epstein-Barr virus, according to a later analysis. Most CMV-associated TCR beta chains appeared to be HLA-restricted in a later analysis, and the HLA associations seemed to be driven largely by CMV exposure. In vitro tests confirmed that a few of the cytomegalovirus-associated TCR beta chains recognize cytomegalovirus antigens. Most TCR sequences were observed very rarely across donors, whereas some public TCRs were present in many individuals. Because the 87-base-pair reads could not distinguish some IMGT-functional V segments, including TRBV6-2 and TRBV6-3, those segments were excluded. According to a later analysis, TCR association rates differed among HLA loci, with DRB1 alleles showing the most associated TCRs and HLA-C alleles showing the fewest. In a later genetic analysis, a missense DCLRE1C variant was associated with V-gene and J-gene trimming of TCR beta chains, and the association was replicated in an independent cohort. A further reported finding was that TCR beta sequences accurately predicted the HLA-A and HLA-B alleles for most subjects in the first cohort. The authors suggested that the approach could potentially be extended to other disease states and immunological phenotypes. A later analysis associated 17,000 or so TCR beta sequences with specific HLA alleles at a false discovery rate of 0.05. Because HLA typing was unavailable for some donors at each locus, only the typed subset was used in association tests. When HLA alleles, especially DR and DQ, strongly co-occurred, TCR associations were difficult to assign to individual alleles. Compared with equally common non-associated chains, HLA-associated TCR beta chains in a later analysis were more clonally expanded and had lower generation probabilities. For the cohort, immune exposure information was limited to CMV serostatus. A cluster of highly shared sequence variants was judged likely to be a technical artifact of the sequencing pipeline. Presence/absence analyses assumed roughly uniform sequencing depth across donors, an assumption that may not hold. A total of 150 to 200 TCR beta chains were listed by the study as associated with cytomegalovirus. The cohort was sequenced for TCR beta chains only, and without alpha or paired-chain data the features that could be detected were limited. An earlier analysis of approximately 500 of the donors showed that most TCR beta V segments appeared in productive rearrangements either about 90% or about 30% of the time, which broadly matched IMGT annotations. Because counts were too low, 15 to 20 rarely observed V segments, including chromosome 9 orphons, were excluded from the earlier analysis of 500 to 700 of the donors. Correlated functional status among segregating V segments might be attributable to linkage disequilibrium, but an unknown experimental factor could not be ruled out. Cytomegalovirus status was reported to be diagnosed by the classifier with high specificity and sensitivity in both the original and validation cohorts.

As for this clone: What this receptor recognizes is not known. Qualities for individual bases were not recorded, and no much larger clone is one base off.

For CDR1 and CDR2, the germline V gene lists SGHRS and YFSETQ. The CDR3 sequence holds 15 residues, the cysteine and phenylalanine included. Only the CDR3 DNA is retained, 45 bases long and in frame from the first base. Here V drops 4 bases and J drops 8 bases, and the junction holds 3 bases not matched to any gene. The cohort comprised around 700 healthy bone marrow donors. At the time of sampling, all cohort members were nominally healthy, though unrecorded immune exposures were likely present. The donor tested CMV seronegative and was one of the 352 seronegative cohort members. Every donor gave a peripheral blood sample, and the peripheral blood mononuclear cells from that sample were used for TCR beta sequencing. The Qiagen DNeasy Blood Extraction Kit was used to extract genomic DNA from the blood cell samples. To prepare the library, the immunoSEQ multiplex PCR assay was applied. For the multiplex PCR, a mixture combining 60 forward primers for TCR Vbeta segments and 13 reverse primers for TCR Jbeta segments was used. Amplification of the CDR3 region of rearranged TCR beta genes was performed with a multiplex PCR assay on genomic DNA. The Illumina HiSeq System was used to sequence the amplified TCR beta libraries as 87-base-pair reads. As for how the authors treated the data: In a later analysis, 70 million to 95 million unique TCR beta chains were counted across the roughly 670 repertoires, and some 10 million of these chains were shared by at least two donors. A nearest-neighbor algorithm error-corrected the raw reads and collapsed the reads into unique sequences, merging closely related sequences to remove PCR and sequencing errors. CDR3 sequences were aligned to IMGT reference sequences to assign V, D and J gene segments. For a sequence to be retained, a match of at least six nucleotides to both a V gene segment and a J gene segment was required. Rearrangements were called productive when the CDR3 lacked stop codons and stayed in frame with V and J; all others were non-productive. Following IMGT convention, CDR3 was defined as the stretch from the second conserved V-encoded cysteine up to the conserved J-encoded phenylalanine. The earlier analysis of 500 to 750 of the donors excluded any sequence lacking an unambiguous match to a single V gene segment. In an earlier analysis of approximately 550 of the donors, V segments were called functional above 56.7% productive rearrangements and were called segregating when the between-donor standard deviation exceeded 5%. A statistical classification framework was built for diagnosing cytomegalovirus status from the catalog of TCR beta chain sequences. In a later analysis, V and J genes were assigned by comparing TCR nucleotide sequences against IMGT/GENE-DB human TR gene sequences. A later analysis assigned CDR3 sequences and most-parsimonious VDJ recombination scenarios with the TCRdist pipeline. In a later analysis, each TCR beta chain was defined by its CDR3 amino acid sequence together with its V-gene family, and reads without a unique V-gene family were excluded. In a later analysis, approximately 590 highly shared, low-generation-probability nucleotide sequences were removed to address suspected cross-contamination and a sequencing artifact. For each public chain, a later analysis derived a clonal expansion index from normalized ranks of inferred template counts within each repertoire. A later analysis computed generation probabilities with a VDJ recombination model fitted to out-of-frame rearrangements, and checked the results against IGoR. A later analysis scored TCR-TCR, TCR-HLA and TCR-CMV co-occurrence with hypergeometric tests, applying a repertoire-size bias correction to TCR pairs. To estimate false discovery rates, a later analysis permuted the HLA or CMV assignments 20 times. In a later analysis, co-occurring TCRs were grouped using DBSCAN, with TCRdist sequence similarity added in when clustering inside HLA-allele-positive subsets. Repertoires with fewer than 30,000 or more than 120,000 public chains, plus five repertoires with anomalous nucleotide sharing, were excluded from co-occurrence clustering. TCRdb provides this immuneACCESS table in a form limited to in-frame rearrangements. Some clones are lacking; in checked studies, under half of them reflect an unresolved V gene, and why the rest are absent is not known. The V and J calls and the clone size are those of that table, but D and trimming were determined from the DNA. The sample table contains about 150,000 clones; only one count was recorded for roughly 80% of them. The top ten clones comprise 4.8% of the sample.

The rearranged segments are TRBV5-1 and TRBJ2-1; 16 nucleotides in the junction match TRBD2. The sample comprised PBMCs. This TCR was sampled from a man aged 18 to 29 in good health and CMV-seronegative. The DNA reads TGCGCCAGCAGCGGGACTAGCGGGGGGGCCGATGAGCAGTTCTTC. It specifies CASSGTSGGADEQFF.